This entry lists 26 T cell receptor beta chains sequenced from one sample in a study of blood T cell repertoires in COVID-19 (dated by TCRdb to 2018 to 2021). The library was built by means of the immunoSEQ multiplex PCR assay. TCRdb's version of the immuneACCESS table is confined to in-frame rearrangements and falls short of the full clone set. An unresolved V gene accounts for under half of the shortfall where checked; the remainder is of unknown origin. The sample table holds 150,000 to 200,000 clones, of which around 86% were seen once. The top ten clonotypes cover roughly 8.2% of the sample. The sample taken for sequencing was peripheral blood. These receptors were obtained from a man aged 55 to 70 with acute or convalescent COVID-19.

The J gene is TRBJ1-2, the V gene TRBV27; 9 bases map to TRBD1. In germline, CDR1 is MNHEY, CDR2 SMNVEV (reference sequence). The CDR3 runs 13 residues. V lost 4 bases to trimming and J lost 7 bases; unmatched junction nucleotides: 4. The CDR3 sequence is CASSSNRGLGYTF. CDR3 bases: TGTGCCAGCAGTTCAAACAGGGGGCTTGGCTACACCTTC.

The V gene is TRBV3-1 (or the pseudogene TRBV3-2), the J gene TRBJ2-3; 8 bases match TRBD2. The ends lost 5 bases at V and 8 bases at J; junction bases unmatched: 15. Germline CDR1 LGHDT, CDR2 YNNKEL (reference sequence). There are 16 residues in the CDR3. CDR3 amino acids: CASSSRALAAPGTQYF. DNA of the CDR3: TGTGCCAGCAGCTCAAGGGCACTAGCGGCGCCGGGTACGCAGTATTTT.

The V gene is TRBV5-1, the J gene TRBJ2-5; no clear D. Trimming shortened V by 0 bases and J by 4 bases, and 10 bases separated the two germline ends. This CDR3 has 14 residues. Germline CDR1 is SGHRS and CDR2 is YFSETQ. The CDR3 sequence is CASSLDPTGETQYF. The CDR3 bases are TGCGCCAGCAGCTTGGATCCAACGGGAGAGACCCAGTACTTC.

This clone came up once. The chain carries TRBV19 and TRBJ2-7; possibly TRBD2 for D (6 bases). V was cut by 5 bases and J by 3 bases, with 20 bases left in between. Germline V CDR1 and CDR2: LNHDA, SQIVND (reference sequence). This CDR3 spans 16 amino acids. CDR3 coding DNA: TGTGCCAGTAGTTCCGGTCGTGGGGGGACCATCTACGAGCAGTACTTC. This translates into CASSSGRGGTIYEQYF.

J is TRBJ1-2 and V is TRBV18, with D possibly matching TRBD1 (6 bases). The germline V and J ends were trimmed by 3 bases and 4 bases, with 12 bases remaining between them. The germline V gene encodes CDR1 KGHSH and CDR2 LQKENI. The CDR3 is 14 residues long. CDR3 bases: TGTGCCAGCTCACCTCTGCAGGGGATCTATGGCTACACCTTC. Translating gives CASSPLQGIYGYTF.

A few counts support this clone. J is TRBJ1-2 and V is TRBV3-1 (or the pseudogene TRBV3-2); the D gene is possibly TRBD1 (6 bases). V lost 1 base and J lost 4, with 16 bases in between. Germline V CDR1 and CDR2: LGHDT, YNNKEL (reference sequence). The CDR3 runs 16 residues. The CDR3: CASSQGQGHLSYGYTF. The CDR3, as DNA: TGTGCCAGCAGCCAAGGCCAGGGACACCTGAGCTATGGCTACACCTTC.

This clone has a count of ten or more. The chain is built from TRBV5-4 and TRBJ1-1, with 9 positions matching TRBD1. The V segment lost 4 bases and the J segment 2 bases; nucleotides outside the gene matches: 9. Germline V gene sequence: CDR1 SGHNT, CDR2 YYREEE (reference sequence). This CDR3 has 16 residues. DNA for the CDR3: TGTGCCAGCAGCCAGCGGACAGGGGCGCGAAACACTGAAGCTTTCTTT. It translates to CASSQRTGARNTEAFF.

This chain connects TRBV29-1 to TRBJ1-1; TRBD1 is a possible D gene (6 bases). This CDR3 contains 11 residues. Germline V gives CDR1 SQVTM, CDR2 ANQGSEA. V shed 5 bases and J shed 6 bases, with 10 bases lying between them. The CDR3 DNA reads as TGCAGCGTTTTGGGGGCGGCTGAAGCTTTCTTT. Translating it yields CSVLGAAEAFF.

This chain joins TRBV4-2 and TRBJ1-1, with 11 bases matching TRBD1. In germline, CDR1 is LGHNA, CDR2 YNFKEQ. The V and J ends lost 0 bases and 4 bases, in that order; junction bases with no gene match: 7. The length of the CDR3 is 17 residues. CDR3 in amino acids: CASSQEGDRGRGTEAFF. CDR3 nucleotide sequence: TGTGCCAGCAGCCAAGAGGGGGACAGGGGGAGGGGCACTGAAGCTTTCTTT.

The chain has TRBV27 and TRBJ1-2; the match to TRBD1 covers 9 bases. The CDR3 is 15 amino acids. With V trimmed by 6 bases and J by 2 bases, 7 bases remained unmatched. Germline assignment: CDR1 MNHEY and CDR2 SMNVEV (reference sequence). CDR3 DNA sequence: TGTGCCAGCAGGGGACCGGGACAGGGCAACTATGGCTACACCTTC. This translates into CASRGPGQGNYGYTF.

V usage is TRBV6-5 and J usage is TRBJ2-5, with D possibly matching TRBD1 (6 bases). Deletions cut 0 bases from V and 10 bases from J, with 12 bases between. The CDR3 loop spans 13 amino acids. In germline, CDR1 is MNHEY, CDR2 SVGAGI. DNA of the CDR3: TGTGCCAGCAGTTACTCGAAACAGGGAGACCAGTACTTC. It yields the protein CASSYSKQGDQYF.

The rearrangement joins TRBV7-6 to TRBJ1-2, with 7 bases matching TRBD1. The V gene's germline CDR1 is SGHVS and CDR2 FNYEAQ. Trimming took 5 bases from V and 5 from J; bases not matched to a gene: 11. The CDR3 contains 15 residues. The CDR3 reads CASSPPGQRGYGYTF. CDR3 DNA sequence: TGTGCCAGCAGCCCTCCGGGACAGCGAGGATATGGCTACACCTTC.

The chain has TRBV6-5 and TRBJ2-7, with 9 positions matching TRBD2. Germline CDR1 reads MNHEY; CDR2 reads SVGAGI. The V gene end was trimmed by 10 bases and the J gene end by 3 bases; junction bases not matched to a gene: 10. CDR3 length: 14 residues. Here the CDR3 DNA reads TGTGCCACCACTTTAGCGGGGGTATTCTACGAGCAGTACTTC. Its translation is CATTLAGVFYEQYF.

The chain combines TRBV6-5 with TRBJ1-2; 8 bases are a match to TRBD1. This CDR3 has 13 residues. Trimming removed 6 bases from V and 6 bases from J; junction bases left unmatched: 6. Looked up from germline, CDR1 is MNHEY and CDR2 is SVGAGI. The CDR3 is CASSPTGAHGYTF. The CDR3 nucleotides are TGTGCCAGCAGCCCGACAGGGGCGCATGGCTACACCTTC.

The chain combines TRBV18 with TRBJ2-1; 9 bases agree with TRBD2. The germline CDR1 and CDR2 sequences are KGHSH and LQKENI. V shed 6 bases, J shed 4 bases, and the junction held 4 bases outside the gene matches. The CDR3 runs 14 residues. The CDR3 sequence is CASSGLATYNEQFF. Here the CDR3 DNA reads TGTGCCAGCTCCGGACTAGCGACTTACAATGAGCAGTTCTTC. Full variable domain (remainder filled in from reference TRBV18 and TRBJ2-1): NAGVMQNPRHLVRRRGQEARLRCSPMKGHSHVYWYRQLPEEGLKFMVYLQKENIIDESGMPKERFSAEFPKEGPSILRIQQVVRGDSAAYFCASSGLATYNEQFFGPGTRLTVL.

The chain links TRBV9 to TRBJ2-2, with 9 bases lining up with TRBD1. This CDR3 is built from 16 residues. Trimming cost V 4 bases and J 0 bases; bases outside gene matches: 4. CDR1 and CDR2 from the germline V gene are SGDLS and YYNGEE. CDR3 protein: CASSPRTGANTGELFF. The CDR3 DNA follows: TGTGCCAGCAGCCCCCGGACAGGGGCGAACACCGGGGAGCTGTTTTTT.

The chain has TRBV19 and TRBJ2-1; D is perhaps TRBD2 (6 bases). V was cut by 5 bases and J by 4 bases, with 12 bases left in between. The CDR3 length is 14 residues. Germline lookup yields CDR1 LNHDA and CDR2 SQIVND (reference sequence). In DNA form, the CDR3 reads TGTGCCAGTAGTCCCCCCGGGGGTTACAATGAGCAGTTCTTC. Encoded protein: CASSPPGGYNEQFF.

The gene calls are TRBV18 and TRBJ2-1; possible D gene TRBD1, 6 bases. This CDR3 has 15 residues. Germline values: CDR1 KGHSH, CDR2 LQKENI. V was cut by 2 bases and J by 9 bases, with 17 bases left in between. DNA for the CDR3: TGTGCCAGCTCACCAGGGGCAGGGGCAGGTCGTGAGCAGTTCTTC. Residues: CASSPGAGAGREQFF.

The J gene is TRBJ2-1, the V gene TRBV28; 10 nucleotides align to TRBD2. J was trimmed by 3 bases and V by 6 bases; bases with no gene match: 5. This CDR3 is 15 amino acids long. Per germline, CDR1 MDHEN and CDR2 SYDVKM. DNA of the CDR3: TGTGCCAGCAGCCCAGCGGGAGGGATCTACAATGAGCAGTTCTTC. Its translation is CASSPAGGIYNEQFF.

This clone has only one observation. The rearrangement links TRBV11-2 to TRBJ2-3; 11 bases match TRBD2. Germline V gives CDR1 SGHAT, CDR2 FQNNGV. This CDR3 is 14 amino acids long. V was clipped by 5 bases and J by 5 bases; unmatched bases: 3. The CDR3 sequence is CASSPSGGQDTQYF. CDR3 nucleotides: TGTGCCAGCAGCCCTAGCGGGGGGCAAGATACGCAGTATTTT.

The V gene is TRBV5-4, the J gene TRBJ2-1, with 7 bases matching TRBD2. This CDR3 spans 17 amino acids. Germline V gene lookup returns CDR1 SGHNT and CDR2 YYREEE (reference sequence). The V and J ends lost 3 bases and 2 bases, in that order; junction bases with no gene match: 11. This CDR3 reads CASSWGGAGAPYNEQFF. In nucleotides, the CDR3 is TGTGCCAGCAGCTGGGGTGGGGCGGGAGCCCCCTACAATGAGCAGTTCTTC.

CDR3: CASSPRTSGASSYNEQFF. DNA for the CDR3: TGTGCCAGCAGCCCGAGGACTAGCGGGGCAAGCTCCTACAATGAGCAGTTCTTC. This chain links TRBV9 with TRBJ2-1, with 12 nucleotides matching TRBD2. Germline lookup yields CDR1 SGDLS and CDR2 YYNGEE. After removal of 4 bases from V and 0 bases from J, the junction contained 8 bases not matched to a gene. This CDR3 spans 18 amino acids.

V usage is TRBV5-4 and J usage is TRBJ1-6; 9 bases match TRBD1. The germline gives CDR1 SGHNT, CDR2 YYREEE (reference sequence). The CDR3 contains 16 residues. J lost 9 bases, V lost 4 bases, and 11 bases had no gene match. The CDR3: CASSIAGTGSPSPLHF. As DNA, the CDR3 is TGTGCCAGCAGCATAGCAGGGACAGGGAGTCCTTCACCCCTCCACTTT.

The chain links TRBV16 to TRBJ2-7, with TRBD1 identical over 8 bases. This CDR3 comprises 16 residues. Germline-derived CDR1 and CDR2 are KGHSY and FQNENV. After removal of 4 bases from V and 2 bases from J, the junction contained 10 bases not matched to a gene. The CDR3 DNA is TGTGCCAGCAGCCGGGACAGGCCCCCGCACCCCTACGAGCAGTACTTC. Amino acid sequence: CASSRDRPPHPYEQYF.

The chain has TRBV28 and TRBJ1-4, with D possibly TRBD1 on 6 matching bases. Deletions cut 7 bases from V and 7 bases from J, with 19 bases between. In germline, CDR1 is MDHEN, CDR2 SYDVKM. This CDR3 spans 15 amino acids. CDR3 residues: CASTPRGGPGEKLFF. In nucleotides, the CDR3 is TGTGCCAGCACACCCCGGGGGGGGCCCGGTGAAAAACTGTTTTTT.

The rearrangement uses TRBV5-4 and TRBJ2-1, with 7 bases identical to TRBD2. Germline V CDR1 and CDR2: SGHNT, YYREEE (reference sequence). The CDR3 is made up of 14 amino acids. Losses at the gene ends were 3 bases for V and 8 bases for J; bases not matched to a gene: 8. CDR3 loop: CASSYAGDGDEQFF. CDR3 bases: TGTGCCAGCAGCTACGCGGGAGATGGAGATGAGCAGTTCTTC.